The 31 T cell receptor beta chains presented below share a single source sample, sequenced in a study of T cell responses to AZD1222 COVID-19 vaccine. The data were produced by immunoSEQ multiplex PCR, yet TCRdb's version contains in-frame clones alone and is incomplete. The data contain 150,000 to 200,000 clones, 85% to 90% of them singletons. The source material was peripheral blood, sampled on day 0 of AZD1222 vaccination. These receptors originate from an adult in good health.

This clone is labeled large. The V call is TRBV23-1, the J call TRBJ1-6, with D maybe TRBD1 (6 bases). TRBV23-1 is noted as an ORF with a role that remains uncertain. The CDR3 spans 15 residues. V was clipped by 2 bases and J by 9 bases, with 14 bases between them. The DNA of the CDR3 is TGCGCCAGCAGTCAAGCGGGGGCTGTGGGTTCACCCCTCCACTTT. Protein: CASSQAGAVGSPLHF.

V usage is TRBV12-5 and J usage is TRBJ2-5, with D perhaps TRBD1 or TRBD2 (5 bases each). Germline V gene data show CDR1 as LGHNT and CDR2 as FRNRAP. Deletions cut 6 bases from V and 5 bases from J, with 16 bases between. The length of the CDR3 is 14 residues. CDR3 DNA sequence: TGTGCTAGTGGCTCGGGCCTAGAGGGGGAGACCCAGTACTTC. This codes for CASGSGLEGETQYF.

The chain employs TRBV30 and TRBJ1-2, with D uncertain. The CDR3 sequence is 11 residues long. Trimming left V 8 bases short and J 8 bases short, with 15 bases between. CDR1 GTSNPN and CDR2 SVGIG come from the germline V gene (reference sequence). CDR3 amino acids: CAGTTSGGYTF. The DNA of the CDR3 is TGTGCCGGAACTACATCCGGGGGCTACACCTTC.

This chain uses TRBV27 with TRBJ2-1, with 8 positions matching TRBD1. The CDR3 has 12 residues. Germline trimming cut 6 bases from V and 9 bases from J; bases unmatched to any gene: 4. Germline assignment: CDR1 MNHEY and CDR2 SMNVEV (reference sequence). CDR3 DNA: TGTGCCAGCAGCACAGGGGGATCTGAGCAGTTCTTC. It translates to CASSTGGSEQFF.

J is TRBJ1-5 and V is TRBV4-1; D gene ambiguous. Germline values: CDR1 MGHRA, CDR2 YSYEKL. CDR3 size: 16 residues. Trimming removed 4 bases at V and 4 bases at J, with 17 bases between. CDR3 amino acids: CASSRIRAGLNQPQHF. CDR3 nucleotide sequence: TGCGCCAGCAGCCGCATACGGGCGGGATTGAATCAGCCCCAGCATTTT.

This sequence joins TRBV28 and TRBJ1-2, with TRBD1 matching over 8 bases. The J segment lost 4 bases and the V segment lost 7 bases, leaving 11 bases of the junction unmatched. This CDR3 region has 15 residues. CDR1 is MDHEN, CDR2 SYDVKM, per germline. In nucleotides, the CDR3 is TGTGCCAGCAACACCGGACAGGGCGTAATCTATGGCTACACCTTC. Its translation: CASNTGQGVIYGYTF.

The rearrangement links TRBV5-1 to TRBJ1-4, with TRBD1 identical over 9 bases. Germline V gene lookup returns CDR1 SGHRS and CDR2 YFSETQ. Trimming took 3 bases from V and 11 from J; bases not matched to a gene: 5. The CDR3 spans 13 residues. The DNA of the CDR3 is TGCGCCAGCAGCTCCGGGGACAGGGACAAACTGTTTTTT. Its translation: CASSSGDRDKLFF.

The chain employs TRBV12-5 and TRBJ1-3, with a tentative D call TRBD1 (5 bases). Germline V gives CDR1 LGHNT, CDR2 FRNRAP. The CDR3 spans 16 residues. V was pared by 6 bases and J by 0 bases, with 15 bases between. The CDR3 here is CASGTGEGYSGNTIYF. CDR3 nucleotides: TGTGCTAGTGGAACGGGGGAGGGCTACTCTGGAAACACCATATATTTT.

Comments on this clone: The same CDR3 also results from other DNA sequences found in this sample. The gene calls are TRBV7-2 and TRBJ1-3; D unclear. This CDR3 spans 14 amino acids. CDR1 SGHTA and CDR2 FQGNSA come from the germline V gene. Trimming left V 1 base short and J 0 bases short, with 4 bases between. The DNA for the CDR3 is TGTGCCAGCAGCTTAGGATCCTCTGGAAACACCATATATTTT. This encodes CASSLGSSGNTIYF.

The chain employs TRBV3-1 (or the pseudogene TRBV3-2) and TRBJ2-3, with 15 nucleotides matching TRBD2. The CDR3 runs 17 residues. Trimming at V came to 4 bases and at J to 4 bases, leaving 6 bases not matched to a gene. Germline values: CDR1 LGHDT, CDR2 YNNKEL (reference sequence). The CDR3 DNA reads TGTGCCAGCAGCCTTGGACTAGCGGGGGGGCAATCAGATACGCAGTATTTT. It translates to CASSLGLAGGQSDTQYF.

The chain joins TRBV18 to TRBJ2-2; D not resolved. The CDR3 length is 15 residues. Germline V gives CDR1 KGHSH, CDR2 LQKENI. V was pared by 1 base and J by 5 bases, with 11 bases between. The CDR3 DNA follows: TGTGCCAGCTCACCACGGAGCGATTCAACCGGGGAGCTGTTTTTT. Its protein product is CASSPRSDSTGELFF.

The V gene is TRBV6-2 or TRBV6-3, the J gene TRBJ2-7; 13 bases are a match to TRBD2. J was trimmed by 3 bases and V by 6 bases; bases with no gene match: 8. The CDR3 runs to 16 residues. Germline CDR1 and CDR2: MNHEY and SVGEGT. CDR3 sequence: CASSPLGLAGVYEQYF. For the CDR3, the DNA is TGTGCCAGCAGCCCTCTAGGACTAGCGGGAGTCTACGAGCAGTACTTC.

The chain combines TRBV6-2 or TRBV6-3 with TRBJ2-3, with 7 positions matching TRBD2. Germline loops: CDR1 MNHEY, CDR2 SVGEGT. After removal of 2 bases from V and 2 bases from J, the junction contained 4 bases not matched to a gene. This CDR3 is 15 amino acids long. The CDR3 nucleotides read TGTGCCAGCAGTTACGGCCTAGCGGACACAGATACGCAGTATTTT. Translation gives CASSYGLADTDTQYF.

This clone was seen a single time. The rearrangement joins TRBV5-1 to TRBJ1-2; 7 bases line up with TRBD1. Germline V CDR1 and CDR2: SGHRS, YFSETQ. V gave up 1 base and J gave up 6 bases; unmatched junction bases: 12. The CDR3 spans 16 residues. Here the CDR3 DNA reads TGCGCCAGCAGCTTGTCTACAGGGGCCCCGAGGGATGGCTACACCTTC. Protein sequence: CASSLSTGAPRDGYTF.

This chain joins TRBV6-5 and TRBJ2-1; D gene unclear. Germline CDR1 reads MNHEY; CDR2 reads SVGAGI. Trimming pared 8 bases from V and 5 bases from J, leaving 7 bases between. The CDR3 runs 11 residues. This CDR3 is CASHGHNEQFF. In nucleotides, the CDR3 is TGTGCCAGCCACGGACACAATGAGCAGTTCTTC.

The V and J genes are TRBV5-1 and TRBJ1-4; TRBD1 matches 8 bases. The CDR3 has 16 residues. J lost 8 bases, V lost 0 bases, and 9 bases had no gene match. Germline assignment: CDR1 SGHRS and CDR2 YFSETQ. CDR3 in DNA: TGCGCCAGCAGCTTGGGCCTACAGGGGGTGAGGGAAAAACTGTTTTTT. Encoded protein: CASSLGLQGVREKLFF.

The V gene is TRBV5-1, the J gene TRBJ1-6; 8 bases are a match to TRBD1. J gave up 9 bases and V 0 bases, and 5 bases lay outside the gene matches. The CDR3 runs 15 residues. Germline V gene data show CDR1 as SGHRS and CDR2 as YFSETQ. Here the CDR3 DNA reads TGCGCCAGCAGCTTGGTCGCGACAGGGGTTTCACCCCTCCACTTT. It specifies CASSLVATGVSPLHF.

V usage is TRBV29-1 and J usage is TRBJ2-7; TRBD1 agrees at 7 bases. J was trimmed by 6 bases and V by 6 bases; bases with no gene match: 8. The germline gives CDR1 SQVTM, CDR2 ANQGSEA. The CDR3 runs 12 residues. The CDR3 loop reads CSVKPTGSEQYF. CDR3 in DNA: TGCAGCGTAAAACCGACAGGGAGCGAGCAGTACTTC.

V gene TRBV10-3 combines with J gene TRBJ2-7; no clear D. The CDR3 loop spans 11 amino acids. Germline CDR1 ENHRY, CDR2 SYGVKD. V dropped 4 bases and J dropped 4 bases, with 5 bases sitting between them. The CDR3 region is CAISGGYEQYF. The CDR3 DNA reads as TGTGCCATCAGTGGGGGTTACGAGCAGTACTTC.

This CDR3 reads CASSQDRGVGWETQYF. CDR3 DNA sequence: TGTGCCAGCAGCCAAGATCGTGGAGTAGGTTGGGAGACCCAGTACTTC. The chain combines TRBV14 with TRBJ2-5, with D unclear. Germline V lookup: CDR1 SGHDN, CDR2 FVKESK. This CDR3 spans 16 amino acids. V gave up 0 bases and J gave up 5 bases, with 16 bases separating them.

About this clone itself: Other DNA sequences of this sample code for an identical CDR3. The rearrangement uses TRBV27 and TRBJ2-1; a weak D match, TRBD2 (6 bases). Trimming removed 2 bases at V and 3 bases at J, with 11 bases between. This CDR3 has 15 residues. Germline V gene data show CDR1 as MNHEY and CDR2 as SMNVEV (reference sequence). CDR3 DNA sequence: TGTGCCAGCAGTTTAAGTGGCGGGGTCTACAATGAGCAGTTCTTC. Translated: CASSLSGGVYNEQFF.

This chain uses TRBV9 with TRBJ2-3, with TRBD2 matching over 7 bases. This CDR3 region has 18 residues. Trimming removed 0 bases from V and 4 bases from J; junction bases left unmatched: 14. Germline lookup yields CDR1 SGDLS and CDR2 YYNGEE. The CDR3 DNA reads as TGTGCCAGCAGCGTAGAGGGGTTTGGCGGGAGCTTCCCAGATACGCAGTATTTT. This gives the protein CASSVEGFGGSFPDTQYF. The full variable domain, its missing parts supplied by reference TRBV9 and TRBJ2-3, is DSGVTQTPKHLITATGQRVTLRCSPRSGDLSVYWYQQSLDQGLQFLIQYYNGEERAKGNILERFSAQQFPDLHSELNLSSLELGDSALYFCASSVEGFGGSFPDTQYFGPGTRLTVL.

The chain joins TRBV4-2 to TRBJ2-3; D may be TRBD2 (6 bases). The CDR3 has 17 residues. V was shortened by 0 bases and J by 0 bases, with 13 bases between the two germline ends. The germline CDR1 and CDR2 sequences are LGHNA and YNFKEQ. The CDR3 spells CASSQDITRGSTDTQYF. CDR3 coding DNA: TGTGCCAGCAGCCAAGATATTACGCGGGGTAGCACAGATACGCAGTATTTT.

The J gene is TRBJ1-3, the V gene TRBV2; possible D gene TRBD1, 5 bases. This CDR3 is 14 amino acids long. Per the germline V gene, CDR1 is SNHLY and CDR2 is FYNNEI. V was trimmed by 3 bases and J by 2 bases, leaving 8 bases between them. The CDR3 loop reads CASSEPRAGNTIYF. As DNA, the CDR3 is TGTGCCAGCAGTGAGCCCAGGGCTGGAAACACCATATATTTT.

The J gene is TRBJ2-5, the V gene TRBV5-1; D may be TRBD2 (6 bases). V was cut by 4 bases and J by 3 bases, with 22 bases left in between. Germline values: CDR1 SGHRS, CDR2 YFSETQ. The CDR3 contains 17 residues. The CDR3 loop reads CASSPGTFLGREETQYF. The CDR3 nucleotides are TGCGCCAGCAGCCCAGGGACTTTCCTAGGTCGGGAAGAGACCCAGTACTTC.

As to this clone: One end of the junction is discordant with germline, which a read error may explain. The rearrangement links TRBV27 to TRBJ1-1, with D possibly being TRBD1 (5 bases). CDR1 is MNHEY and CDR2 is SMNVEV in the germline V gene (reference sequence). The CDR3 covers 13 residues. The CDR3 here is CASSVSGGTEAFF. CDR3 bases: TGTGCCAGCAGTGTATCCGGGGGCACTGAAGCTTTCTTT.

The chain is built from TRBV4-3 and TRBJ1-1; TRBD1 is a possible D gene (6 bases). V was clipped by 1 base and J by 0 bases, with 15 bases between them. This CDR3 is 17 amino acids long. Germline V gene data show CDR1 as LGHNA and CDR2 as YSLEER. The CDR3 loop is CASSQAMVTGLNTEAFF. The CDR3 DNA reads TGCGCCAGCAGCCAAGCCATGGTAACAGGGTTGAACACTGAAGCTTTCTTT.

The chain couples TRBV7-9 to TRBJ1-3; 8 bases are a match to TRBD1. The CDR3 has 14 amino acids. V shed 7 bases, J shed 3 bases, and the junction held 5 bases outside the gene matches. CDR1 SEHNR and CDR2 FQNEAQ come from the germline V gene (reference sequence). The CDR3 region is CASTKDRVGNTIYF. CDR3 coding DNA: TGTGCCAGCACCAAGGACAGGGTTGGAAACACCATATATTTT.

This clone was found a few times. This chain joins TRBV11-2 and TRBJ2-1; perhaps TRBD1 as D (6 bases). The length of the CDR3 is 15 residues. Germline CDR1 is SGHAT and CDR2 is FQNNGV. Trimming took 6 bases from V and 3 from J, leaving 15 bases between them. CDR3 DNA sequence: TGTGCCAGCAGAGAGGGGACATACCTCTACAATGAGCAGTTCTTC. This codes for CASREGTYLYNEQFF.

This clone was picked up a small number of times. The chain links TRBV3-1 (or the pseudogene TRBV3-2) to TRBJ1-2; D call uncertain. Germline assignment: CDR1 LGHDT and CDR2 YNNKEL (reference sequence). The CDR3 spans 13 residues. V shed 4 bases and J shed 0 bases, with 6 bases lying between them. CDR3 residues: CASSLQTNYGYTF. The CDR3 DNA is TGTGCCAGCAGCCTGCAGACTAACTATGGCTACACCTTC.

This clone was seen once. CDR3 in amino acids: CASSTTGTTDTQYF. The CDR3 DNA reads TGTGCCAGTAGTACGACAGGGACCACAGATACGCAGTATTTT. The chain has TRBV19 and TRBJ2-3; 7 nucleotides line up with TRBD1. V trimming: 4 bases; J trimming: 2 bases; junction bases outside the gene matches: 3. The germline CDR1 and CDR2 sequences are LNHDA and SQIVND (reference sequence). CDR3 length equals 14 residues. Full variable domain (outside the CDR3, taken from reference TRBV19 and TRBJ2-3): DGGITQSPKYLFRKEGQNVTLSCEQNLNHDAMYWYRQDPGQGLRLIYYSQIVNDFQKGDIAEGYSVSREKKESFPLTVTSAQKNPTAFYLCASSTTGTTDTQYFGPGTRLTVL.